These 28 T cell receptor beta chains share one sample of origin, sequenced in a study of T cells in Graves' hyperthyroidism and ophthalmopathy. Amplified TCR beta CDR3 regions derived from RNA transcripts. When the TCR CDR3 underwent first-round RT-PCR, the HTBI primer set was used. MiXCR, run by TCRdb on the multiplex PCR reads, gives a single entry per CDR3 protein. The table shows hundreds of thousands of distinct CDR3 sequences, with 20% to 25% occurring only once. The sample consisted of blood. These TCRs come from a woman between 65 and 79 years old with Graves' ophthalmopathy.

Comment on this clonotype: A single base separates this from a much larger clone, so it may be a read error. V gene TRBV28 combines with J gene TRBJ2-1; TRBD1 agrees at 9 bases. CDR1 MDHEN and CDR2 SYDVKM come from the germline V gene. Losses at the gene ends were 3 bases for V and 8 bases for J; bases not matched to a gene: 8. The CDR3 loop spans 15 amino acids. CDR3 loop: CASSLGGQGYDEQFF. CDR3 nucleotides: TGTGCCAGCAGTTTGGGGGGACAGGGTTACGATGAGCAGTTCTTC.

This clonotype was recorded at least ten times. V and J are TRBV10-2 and TRBJ1-1, with D tentatively TRBD1 (6 bases). The germline V and J ends were trimmed by 3 bases and 0 bases, with 20 bases remaining between them. There are 18 residues in the CDR3. Germline assignment: CDR1 WSHSY and CDR2 SAAADI. CDR3 DNA sequence: TGCGCCAGCAGTGATAACGGGGGGGCCTCGTTCATGAACACTGAAGCTTTCTTT. Translation gives CASSDNGGASFMNTEAFF.

V gene TRBV7-9 combines with J gene TRBJ1-1; no clear D. Looked up from germline, CDR1 is SEHNR and CDR2 is FQNEAQ (reference sequence). CDR3 size: 13 residues. V dropped 5 bases and J dropped 5 bases, with 12 bases sitting between them. In DNA, the CDR3 is TGTGCCAGCAGCCAAGATTTGGCGACTGAAGCTTTCTTT. Translated, it gives CASSQDLATEAFF.

This clonotype was seen only a few times. The CDR3 loop reads CASRSSWGNEQFF. CDR3 coding DNA: TGTGCCAGTAGAAGTTCGTGGGGCAATGAGCAGTTCTTC. The chain recombines TRBV19 with TRBJ2-1; D gene unclear. Germline loops: CDR1 LNHDA, CDR2 SQIVND (reference sequence). The V end lost 6 bases, the J end lost 6 bases, and 12 bases lay between the germline ends. The CDR3 length is 13 residues.

This clonotype has more than one count but fewer than ten. This chain connects TRBV20-1 to TRBJ1-2; TRBD1 agrees at 10 bases. The germline V gene encodes CDR1 DFQATT and CDR2 SNEGSKA (reference sequence). The trim removed 5 bases at V and 5 bases at J, leaving 5 bases unmatched. The CDR3 covers 13 residues. CDR3 sequence reads: CSASGTGVYGYTF. The CDR3 region has the DNA TGCAGTGCTTCCGGGACAGGGGTATATGGCTACACCTTC.

The chain uses TRBV7-9 and TRBJ1-1; TRBD1 might be the D (5 bases). This CDR3 contains 14 residues. The germline CDR1 and CDR2 sequences are SEHNR and FQNEAQ (reference sequence). Trimming took off 5 bases at V and 5 bases at J, with 15 bases between the two ends. CDR3 nucleotides: TGTGCCAGCAGCCTAGTGGGGGTGGCGACTGAAGCTTTCTTT. Its translation: CASSLVGVATEAFF.

This clonotype was seen at least ten times. V is TRBV7-3 and J is TRBJ2-3; D uncertain. V lost 6 bases and J 2 bases, leaving 18 bases between the germline ends. Germline V lookup: CDR1 SGHTA, CDR2 FQGTGA. The CDR3 spans 16 residues. The CDR3 DNA follows: TGTGCCAGCAGTGACGGAAGGACCCCTCACACAGATACGCAGTATTTT. Translation: CASSDGRTPHTDTQYF.

There are many counts of this clonotype. The chain combines TRBV20-1 with TRBJ2-7; 7 nucleotides line up with TRBD1. After removal of 5 bases from V and 6 bases from J, the junction contained 10 bases not matched to a gene. This CDR3 is built from 13 residues. Per germline, CDR1 DFQATT and CDR2 SNEGSKA (reference sequence). In DNA form, the CDR3 reads TGCAGTGCTCAAGGACGACAGGGAAGCGAGCAGTACTTC. It codes for CSAQGRQGSEQYF.

The chain recombines TRBV30 with TRBJ1-4; D is possibly TRBD1 (5 bases). Germline loops: CDR1 GTSNPN, CDR2 SVGIG (reference sequence). CDR3 size: 13 residues. V was shortened by 3 bases and J by 6 bases, with 11 bases between the two germline ends. The chain's CDR3 is CAWSQRTHEKLFF. The CDR3 DNA is TGTGCCTGGAGCCAGAGGACACATGAAAAACTGTTTTTT.

Worth noting for this clonotype: The junction and the germline gene differ at one end; a read error may be behind it. The rearrangement joins TRBV6-1 to TRBJ1-1; unclear D gene. CDR3 length: 12 residues. Germline assignment: CDR1 MNHNS and CDR2 SASEGT. The CDR3 nucleotides are TGCGCCAGCAGTGAAGTAGGTTGGAGAGATTTCTTT. The encoded protein is CASSEVGWRDFF.

This clonotype was found a few times. The V call is TRBV3-1, the J call TRBJ2-1, with D uncertain. This CDR3 contains 14 residues. Germline CDR1 reads LGHDT; CDR2 reads YNNKEL (reference sequence). The germline V and J ends were trimmed by 2 bases and 0 bases, with 5 bases remaining between them. The CDR3 DNA is TGTGCCAGCAGCCAAACCGGCTCCTACAATGAGCAGTTCTTC. Translation: CASSQTGSYNEQFF.

The V and J genes are TRBV15 and TRBJ2-7, with 9 bases identical to TRBD1. The CDR3 length is 15 residues. V shed 5 bases, J shed 3 bases, and the junction held 8 bases outside the gene matches. CDR1 LNHNV and CDR2 YYDKDF come from the germline V gene (reference sequence). The CDR3 protein is CATSRRGQGNYEQYF. CDR3 nucleotide sequence: TGTGCCACCAGCCGACGGGGACAGGGAAACTACGAGCAGTACTTC.

The chain carries TRBV24-1 and TRBJ2-1; D is perhaps TRBD2 (6 bases). The CDR3 length is 13 residues. Germline V lookup: CDR1 KGHDR, CDR2 SFDVKD. V was cut by 4 bases and J by 12 bases, with 15 bases left in between. In nucleotides, the CDR3 is TGTGCCACCAGTGAGGGAGGCCGATGGGGGCAGTTCTTC. Amino acids: CATSEGGRWGQFF.

Ten or more counts support this clonotype. The J gene is TRBJ2-1, the V gene TRBV29-1, with TRBD2 matching 11 bases. The CDR3 loop spans 14 amino acids. In germline, CDR1 is SQVTM, CDR2 ANQGSEA. J lost 7 bases, V lost 6 bases, and 8 bases had no gene match. The CDR3 protein is CSVEGSGRGNEQFF. The CDR3 DNA reads as TGCAGCGTCGAGGGTAGCGGGAGGGGGAATGAGCAGTTCTTC.

The chain carries TRBV30 and TRBJ1-3; D is unclear. The CDR3 covers 13 residues. Trimming stripped 2 bases from V and 3 bases from J, with 8 bases between. CDR1 GTSNPN and CDR2 SVGIG come from the germline V gene (reference sequence). CDR3 region: CAWSQAVGNTIYF. The CDR3 DNA follows: TGTGCCTGGAGTCAGGCCGTTGGAAACACCATATATTTT.

The V call is TRBV10-3, the J call TRBJ2-1; TRBD2 agrees at 8 bases. J gave up 0 bases and V 6 bases, and 4 bases lay outside the gene matches. CDR1 is ENHRY, CDR2 SYGVKD, per germline. The CDR3 covers 15 residues. The CDR3 loop is CAISEREISYNEQFF. Here the CDR3 DNA reads TGTGCCATCAGCGAGCGGGAGATCTCCTACAATGAGCAGTTCTTC.

On this clonotype: A read error may explain this, as a much larger clone is one base away. The chain is built from TRBV24-1 and TRBJ2-1; 13 positions match TRBD2. Near its end, the DNA agrees better with TRBJ2-7, so the J call may be wrong. Germline CDR1 is KGHDR and CDR2 is SFDVKD. This CDR3 spans 16 amino acids. CDR3 coding DNA: TGTGCCACCAGTGACCAAGGGACTAGCGGGATCAATGAGCAGTACTTC. Amino acid sequence: CATSDQGTSGINEQYF.

The rearrangement links TRBV10-2 to TRBJ2-7; a weak D match, TRBD1 (5 bases). The CDR3 is 13 amino acids. Germline V lookup: CDR1 WSHSY, CDR2 SAAADI. V was clipped by 6 bases and J by 4 bases, with 13 bases between them. The CDR3 DNA sequence: TGCGCCAGCAGACGACAGCGAGCATACGAGCAGTACTTC. It is translated as CASRRQRAYEQYF.

V usage is TRBV29-1 and J usage is TRBJ2-5; TRBD2 matches at 16 bases. The CDR3 length is 16 residues. Germline CDR1 is SQVTM and CDR2 is ANQGSEA. V shed 7 bases, J shed 4 bases, and the junction held 9 bases outside the gene matches. Here the CDR3 reads CSDLGLAGGERETQYF. The CDR3 nucleotides read TGCAGCGATCTGGGACTAGCGGGAGGGGAGCGAGAGACCCAGTACTTC.

The V and J genes are TRBV3-1 and TRBJ2-1; D unclear. V lost 4 bases to trimming and J lost 1 base, with 8 bases between them. The CDR3 runs 14 residues. Germline V gene sequence: CDR1 LGHDT, CDR2 YNNKEL (reference sequence). The DNA for the CDR3 is TGTGCCAGCAGCCCCGTCGGTTCCTACAATGAGCAGTTCTTC. Translated, it gives CASSPVGSYNEQFF.

This rearrangement joins TRBV18 to TRBJ2-7; TRBD2 aligns across 8 bases. CDR3 length: 16 residues. The J segment lost 5 bases and the V segment lost 1 base, leaving 10 bases of the junction unmatched. Germline CDR1 and CDR2: KGHSH and LQKENI. This CDR3 is CASSPLIGREADEQYF. CDR3 in DNA: TGTGCCAGCTCACCACTAATCGGGCGGGAGGCGGACGAGCAGTACTTC.

This clonotype was recorded at least ten times. The rearrangement uses TRBV20-1 and TRBJ2-1, with 13 bases aligning to TRBD2. V gave up 2 bases and J gave up 10 bases; unmatched junction bases: 11. From germline, CDR1 is DFQATT and CDR2 SNEGSKA (reference sequence). This CDR3 comprises 16 residues. The CDR3 spells CSARSSTSGRPREQFF. In DNA form, the CDR3 reads TGCAGTGCTAGAAGCTCGACTAGCGGGAGGCCGAGGGAGCAGTTCTTC.

As for this clonotype: A much larger clone is a single base away; this may be a read error. J is TRBJ1-2 and V is TRBV2; D is unresolved. Germline assignment: CDR1 SNHLY and CDR2 FYNNEI. The CDR3 spans 13 residues. In DNA, the CDR3 is TGTGCCAGCAGTGAAGGCAGCGACTATGGCTACGCCTTC. Residues: CASSEGSDYGYAF.

This clonotype was seen more than once but under ten times. This chain connects TRBV20-1 to TRBJ2-7; 9 bases match TRBD1. The trim removed 4 bases at V and 3 bases at J, leaving 7 bases unmatched. The germline V gene has CDR1 DFQATT and CDR2 SNEGSKA (reference sequence). This CDR3 is built from 14 residues. CDR3: CSATHSTGGYEQYF. CDR3 in DNA: TGCAGTGCTACGCACTCGACAGGGGGCTACGAGCAGTACTTC.

The chain is built from TRBV20-1 and TRBJ2-7; 9 bases match TRBD2. V lost 7 bases and J lost 2; bases outside the gene matches: 6. In germline, CDR1 is DFQATT, CDR2 SNEGSKA (reference sequence). The CDR3 has 13 amino acids. In DNA form, the CDR3 reads TGCAGTGTGCGGCTAGCGGGGACCTACGAGCAGTACTTC. Its translation is CSVRLAGTYEQYF.

The chain recombines TRBV6-1 with TRBJ1-5; D gene ambiguous. This CDR3 is built from 14 residues. V was pared by 7 bases and J by 0 bases, with 10 bases between. CDR1 is MNHNS and CDR2 is SASEGT in the germline V gene. CDR3: CASKTGNSNQPQHF. The DNA of the CDR3 is TGTGCCAGCAAAACCGGCAATAGCAATCAGCCCCAGCATTTT.

This clonotype has only a few counts. The rearrangement joins TRBV6-2 or TRBV6-3 to TRBJ2-1, with unresolved D. Germline V gene lookup returns CDR1 MNHEY and CDR2 SVGEGT. V gave up 0 bases and J gave up 2 bases, with 2 bases separating them. The CDR3 extends over 13 amino acids. CDR3 residues: CASSYSAYNEQFF. The DNA for the CDR3 is TGTGCCAGCAGTTACTCCGCCTACAATGAGCAGTTCTTC.

This clonotype was recorded a few times. CDR3 protein: CASSALGGSYNEQFF. CDR3 nucleotides: TGTGCCAGCAGCGCATTGGGGGGCTCCTACAATGAGCAGTTCTTC. The chain has TRBV11-2 and TRBJ2-1; maybe TRBD2 (6 bases). V gave up 5 bases and J gave up 0 bases, with 11 bases separating them. Germline V CDR1 and CDR2: SGHAT, FQNNGV. This CDR3 is built from 15 residues.